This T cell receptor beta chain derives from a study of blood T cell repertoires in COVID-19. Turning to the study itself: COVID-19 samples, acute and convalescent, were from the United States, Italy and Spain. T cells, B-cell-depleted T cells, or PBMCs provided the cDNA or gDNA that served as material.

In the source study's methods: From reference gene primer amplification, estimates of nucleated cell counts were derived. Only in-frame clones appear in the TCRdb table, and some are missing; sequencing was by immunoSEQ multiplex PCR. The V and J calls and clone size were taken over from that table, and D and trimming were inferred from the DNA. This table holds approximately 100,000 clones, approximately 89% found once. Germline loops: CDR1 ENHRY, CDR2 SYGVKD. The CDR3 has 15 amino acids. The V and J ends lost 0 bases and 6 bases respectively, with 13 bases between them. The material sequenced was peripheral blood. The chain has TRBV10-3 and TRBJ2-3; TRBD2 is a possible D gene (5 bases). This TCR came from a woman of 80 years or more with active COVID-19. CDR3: CAISESLTSGDTQYF. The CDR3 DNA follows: TGTGCCATCAGTGAGTCGTTGACAAGCGGCGATACGCAGTATTTT.